This TCR beta chain was obtained from a study of T cell repertoires in cytomegalovirus infection. V was trimmed by 3 bases and J by 4 bases, leaving 12 bases between them. Germline V gives CDR1 MNHEY, CDR2 SMNVEV (reference sequence). The CDR3 loop spans 14 amino acids. Comment on this clonotype: What it binds is not known.

TCRdb reprocessed the reads via MiXCR and lists one record per CDR3 protein. The sample yields approximately 350,000 distinct CDR3 sequences, approximately 30% seen once. This clonotype originated in a human donor in good health (CMV status not recorded). Some clones in this sample may be carry-over from other donors' samples. The material was cultured PBMCs, obtained from culture after CMV antigen stimulation. This sequence joins TRBV27 and TRBJ1-2; a possible D gene is TRBD1 (5 bases). The CDR3 DNA follows: TGTGCCAGCAGTTTTATCGGGGGGGGCTATGGCTACACCTTC. It codes for CASSFIGGGYGYTF.